This T cell receptor (beta chain) came from a study of T-cell reconstitution after alpha-beta-depleted transplantation in children. The library targeted TCRbeta and was prepared with unique molecular identifiers. TCRdb reprocessed the PCR reads via MiXCR and lists one record per CDR3 protein. The sample lists some 300,000 distinct CDR3 sequences, over 9% occurring once. CDR3 length: 15 residues. A note on this clonotype: The junction and the germline gene differ at one end; a read error may be behind it.

Source: PBMCs from the stem cell graft donor, taken from the stem cell graft. V and J are TRBV12-3 or TRBV12-4 and TRBJ2-1; 11 bases line up with TRBD2. The sequence derives from a human donor who donated a stem cell graft to a child with acute lymphoblastic leukemia. This CDR3 is CASSSTSGAYNVQFF. CDR3 coding DNA: TGTGCCAGCAGTTCGACTAGCGGGGCCTACAATGTGCAGTTCTTC.